A single sample gave rise to the 17 T cell receptor beta chains below, sequenced in a study of blood T cells in healthy people across ages. A second 7 to 11 cycle PCR used barcoded and J-beta primers. TCRdb analysed the 5' RACE reads with MiXCR anew, one entry per CDR3 protein. The sample has about 1.5 million distinct CDR3 sequences, around 40% seen once. Sequencing was carried out using blood. Receptors originate from a young woman in good health.

This chain joins TRBV5-1 and TRBJ1-2; TRBD1 matches 8 bases. CDR1 is SGHRS, CDR2 YFSETQ, per germline. The CDR3 contains 15 residues. V was clipped by 4 bases and J by 3 bases; unmatched bases: 8. The CDR3 DNA reads as TGCGCCAGCAGCCGGACAGGGAATTCGGACTATGGCTACACCTTC. Residues: CASSRTGNSDYGYTF.

This rearrangement joins TRBV7-9 to TRBJ2-1; no reliable D call. Trimming took 3 bases from V and 15 from J, leaving 21 bases between them. Germline V CDR1 and CDR2: SEHNR, FQNEAQ (reference sequence). There are 14 residues in the CDR3. The CDR3 sequence is CASSLMSLEVDPFF. As DNA, the CDR3 is TGTGCCAGCAGCTTGATGTCCCTAGAAGTGGATCCGTTCTTC.

V usage is TRBV15 and J usage is TRBJ2-1, with TRBD1 matching 7 bases. The CDR3 length is 16 residues. V was clipped by 3 bases and J by 4 bases; unmatched bases: 9. The V gene's germline CDR1 is LNHNV and CDR2 YYDKDF (reference sequence). The CDR3 is CATSRGTASRYNEQFF. The CDR3 DNA reads as TGTGCCACCAGCAGGGGGACAGCTAGCCGTTACAATGAGCAGTTCTTC.

This sequence joins TRBV5-1 and TRBJ2-5; 7 positions match TRBD1. Germline values: CDR1 SGHRS, CDR2 YFSETQ. The V gene end was trimmed by 5 bases and the J gene end by 11 bases; junction bases not matched to a gene: 12. This CDR3 spans 13 amino acids. CDR3 sequence: CASSSQTGHEQYF. Written as DNA, the CDR3 is TGCGCCAGCAGTTCACAGACAGGGCATGAGCAGTACTTC.

A few counts support this clonotype. The V gene is TRBV6-2 or TRBV6-3, the J gene TRBJ1-2; no definite D call. The germline CDR1 and CDR2 sequences are MNHEY and SVGEGT. The CDR3 has 13 amino acids. Trimming pared 9 bases from V and 4 bases from J, leaving 15 bases between. This CDR3 is CASSPGSTYGYTF. The CDR3 coding sequence is TGTGCCAGTTCCCCCGGCTCAACCTATGGCTACACCTTC.

In this sample, this clonotype turned up once. The V gene is TRBV20-1, the J gene TRBJ2-5, with D tentatively TRBD2 (5 bases). CDR3 length: 13 amino acids. Looked up from germline, CDR1 is DFQATT and CDR2 is SNEGSKA (reference sequence). Trimming left V 3 bases short and J 4 bases short, with 12 bases between. CDR3 sequence: CSARRTAGETQYF. CDR3 nucleotides: TGCAGTGCTAGGAGGACGGCGGGAGAGACCCAGTACTTC.

This clonotype came up many times. V usage is TRBV29-1 and J usage is TRBJ2-7; the D gene is possibly TRBD2 (5 bases). Looked up from germline, CDR1 is SQVTM and CDR2 is ANQGSEA. This CDR3 has 12 amino acids. The V and J ends lost 6 bases and 0 bases respectively, with 9 bases between them. The CDR3 region is CSVRGSSYEQYF. CDR3 bases: TGCAGCGTACGGGGAAGCTCCTACGAGCAGTACTTC.

V usage is TRBV10-3 and J usage is TRBJ2-3; D could derive from TRBD1 or TRBD2 (5 bases each). The CDR3 runs 15 residues. Per the germline V gene, CDR1 is ENHRY and CDR2 is SYGVKD. V dropped 3 bases and J dropped 1 base, with 11 bases sitting between them. Here the CDR3 DNA reads TGTGCCATCAGTGAAATTACGGGGCGCACAGATACGCAGTATTTT. It codes for CAISEITGRTDTQYF.

This clonotype turned up a few times. The chain uses TRBV4-3 and TRBJ1-4; D call uncertain. V was pared by 0 bases and J by 5 bases, with 10 bases between. The length of the CDR3 is 15 residues. Germline-derived CDR1 and CDR2 are LGHNA and YSLEER. CDR3 residues: CASSQERGKNEKLFF. The CDR3 DNA reads as TGCGCCAGCAGCCAAGAACGCGGAAAGAATGAAAAACTGTTTTTT.

The V and J genes are TRBV14 and TRBJ2-1; D is uncertain. Germline CDR1 reads SGHDN; CDR2 reads FVKESK. The V and J ends lost 4 bases and 13 bases respectively, with 23 bases between them. The CDR3 is made up of 15 amino acids. CDR3 nucleotides: TGTGCCAGCAGCCCCCTCGACGCGGACCAAGAGACCCAGTTCTTC. Its protein product is CASSPLDADQETQFF.

The CDR3 loop reads CASSFQGEGYTF. The CDR3 DNA reads as TGCGCCAGCAGCTTTCAGGGGGAGGGCTACACCTTC. The V and J genes are TRBV5-1 and TRBJ1-2; TRBD1 matches at 7 bases. Germline trimming cut 2 bases from V and 8 bases from J; bases unmatched to any gene: 3. This CDR3 has 12 amino acids. Looked up from germline, CDR1 is SGHRS and CDR2 is YFSETQ.

V gene TRBV25-1 combines with J gene TRBJ2-3; 8 bases match TRBD2. Germline assignment: CDR1 MGHDK and CDR2 SYGVNS. This CDR3 spans 17 amino acids. The J segment lost 1 base and the V segment lost 1 base, leaving 7 bases of the junction unmatched. CDR3 in amino acids: CASSESKRGGGTDTQYF. The CDR3 DNA is TGTGCCAGCAGTGAATCAAAACGGGGGGGTGGCACAGATACGCAGTATTTT.

V usage is TRBV4-3 and J usage is TRBJ2-7, with 7 bases lining up with TRBD1. From germline, CDR1 is LGHNA and CDR2 YSLEER. This CDR3 contains 17 residues. V gave up 0 bases and J gave up 0 bases; unmatched junction bases: 8. CDR3 coding DNA: TGCGCCAGCAGCCAAGAGTCTCGGACAGGCGCCTCCTACGAGCAGTACTTC. Translated: CASSQESRTGASYEQYF.

This clonotype was seen at least ten times. The J gene is TRBJ2-3, the V gene TRBV29-1; either TRBD1 or TRBD2 may fit D (5 bases each). Per the germline V gene, CDR1 is SQVTM and CDR2 is ANQGSEA. The CDR3 runs to 13 residues. V gave up 5 bases and J gave up 1 base, with 10 bases separating them. CDR3 loop: CSVSRGGTDTQYF. In nucleotides, the CDR3 is TGCAGCGTTTCGAGGGGAGGCACAGATACGCAGTATTTT.

As DNA, the CDR3 is TGTGCCAGCAGCACCTCCTTATACGAGCAGTACGTC. Translation: CASSTSLYEQYV. The chain is built from TRBV7-9 and TRBJ2-5; no definite D call. The last part of the DNA fits TRBJ2-7 better; the J call may be wrong. Looked up from germline, CDR1 is SEHNR and CDR2 is FQNEAQ (reference sequence). The CDR3 consists of 12 residues.

The chain combines TRBV29-1 with TRBJ1-2; TRBD1 might be the D (5 bases). The CDR3 extends over 13 amino acids. Germline V gives CDR1 SQVTM, CDR2 ANQGSEA. Trimming took off 4 bases at V and 0 bases at J, with 9 bases between the two ends. The CDR3 spells CSVGQRANYGYTF. CDR3 nucleotide sequence: TGCAGCGTTGGACAGAGAGCTAACTATGGCTACACCTTC.

The chain carries TRBV20-1 and TRBJ1-5, with no clear D. The CDR3 sequence is 15 residues long. V was pared by 3 bases and J by 3 bases, with 15 bases between. Germline V gives CDR1 DFQATT, CDR2 SNEGSKA (reference sequence). CDR3 in DNA: TGCAGTGCTAGGGGTGGCAGCGGTGCCAATCAGCCCCAGCATTTT. As protein: CSARGGSGANQPQHF.